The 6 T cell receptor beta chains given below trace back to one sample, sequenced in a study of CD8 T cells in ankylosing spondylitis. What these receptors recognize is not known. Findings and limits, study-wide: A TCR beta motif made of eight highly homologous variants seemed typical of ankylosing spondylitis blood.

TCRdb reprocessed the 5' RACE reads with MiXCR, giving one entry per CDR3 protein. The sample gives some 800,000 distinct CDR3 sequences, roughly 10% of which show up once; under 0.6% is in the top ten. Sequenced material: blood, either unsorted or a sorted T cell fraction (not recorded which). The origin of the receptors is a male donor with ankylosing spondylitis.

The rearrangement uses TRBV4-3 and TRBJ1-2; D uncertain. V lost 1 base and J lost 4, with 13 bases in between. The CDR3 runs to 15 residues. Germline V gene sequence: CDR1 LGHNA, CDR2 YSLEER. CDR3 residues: CASSQASKTFYGYTF. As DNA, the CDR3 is TGCGCCAGCAGCCAAGCGAGCAAGACATTCTATGGCTACACCTTC.

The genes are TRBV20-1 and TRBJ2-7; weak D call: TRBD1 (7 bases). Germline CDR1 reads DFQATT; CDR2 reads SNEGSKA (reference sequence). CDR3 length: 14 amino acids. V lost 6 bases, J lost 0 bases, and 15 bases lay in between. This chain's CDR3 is CSAAGQSFSYEQYF. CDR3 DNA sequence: TGCAGTGCCGCGGGACAGAGTTTCTCCTACGAGCAGTACTTC.

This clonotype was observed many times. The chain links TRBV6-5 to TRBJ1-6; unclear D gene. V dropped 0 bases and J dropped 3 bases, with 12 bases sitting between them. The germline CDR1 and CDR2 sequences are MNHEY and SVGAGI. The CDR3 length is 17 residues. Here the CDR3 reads CASSYSPVALYNSPLHF. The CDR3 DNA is TGTGCCAGCAGTTACTCGCCGGTGGCCCTCTATAATTCACCCCTCCACTTT.

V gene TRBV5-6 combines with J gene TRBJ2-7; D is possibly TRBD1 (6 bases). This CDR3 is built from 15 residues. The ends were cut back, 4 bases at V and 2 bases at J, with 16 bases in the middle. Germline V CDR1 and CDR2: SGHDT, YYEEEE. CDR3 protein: CASSLGQLLTYEQYF. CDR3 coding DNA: TGTGCCAGCAGCCTCGGACAGTTACTTACCTACGAGCAGTACTTC. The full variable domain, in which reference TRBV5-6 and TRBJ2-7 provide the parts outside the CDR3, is DAGVTQSPTHLIKTRGQQVTLRCSPKSGHDTVSWYQQALGQGPQFIFQYYEEEERQRGNFPDRFSGHQFPNYSSELNVNALLLGDSALYLCASSLGQLLTYEQYFGPGTRLTVT.

The chain's CDR3 is CSARDTPSQPQHF. The CDR3 DNA is TGCAGTGCTAGAGATACCCCGAGTCAGCCCCAGCATTTT. J is TRBJ1-5 and V is TRBV20-1; unclear D gene. Trimming stripped 0 bases from V and 6 bases from J, with 9 bases between. CDR1 is DFQATT, CDR2 SNEGSKA, per germline (reference sequence). The CDR3 extends over 13 amino acids.

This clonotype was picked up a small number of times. CDR3 in amino acids: CASSDYGFDQPQHF. The DNA of the CDR3 is TGTGCCAGCAGTGATTATGGGTTTGATCAGCCCCAGCATTTT. This rearrangement joins TRBV2 to TRBJ1-5; D gene ambiguous. V shed 3 bases and J shed 5 bases, with 11 bases lying between them. CDR1 is SNHLY and CDR2 is FYNNEI in the germline V gene. The CDR3 runs to 14 residues.